Listed below are T cell receptor beta chains from one sample, sequenced in a study of cytomegalovirus exposure and HLA in healthy donors. Measured with immunoSEQ multiplex PCR; TCRdb has only the in-frame clones, and not every one. This sample's clone table lists about 210,000 clones. Sequencing was done on a sample of PBMCs. These receptors came from a woman aged 30 to 39 in good health and CMV-seropositive. Both conserved end residues are part of each CDR3. Each record gives: J gene, V gene, D gene, CDR3 DNA, CDR3 protein. The D gene is left open where the match is weak.

TRBJ2-7	TRBV15	.	TGTGCCACCAGCAACCCGGACAGTGCCAGGCCCTACGAGCAGTACTTC	CATSNPDSARPYEQYF
TRBJ1-3	TRBV2	.	TGTGCCAGCCCTACCTCGGAGACTGGAAACACCATATATTTT	CASPTSETGNTIYF
TRBJ2-5	TRBV5-6	TRBD2	TGTGCCAGCAGCTCCACTAGCGGTGGAGAGACCCAGTACTTC	CASSSTSGGETQYF
TRBJ1-1	TRBV7-9	TRBD1	TGTGCCAGCAGCCCGGGACAGGGTCAGATCGGGGCTTTCTTT	CASSPGQGQIGAFF
TRBJ1-6	TRBV2	.	TGTGCCAGCACCTACGCCCCGGGTCTCGCTAATTCACCCCTCCACTTT	CASTYAPGLANSPLHF
TRBJ2-7	TRBV6-5	.	TGTGCCAGCAGTTTAAGGACATGGGACTACGAGCAGTACTTC	CASSLRTWDYEQYF
TRBJ1-1	TRBV28	.	TGTGCCAGCAGTACTAAGATCAGGGTTGGGACTGAAGCTTTCTTT	CASSTKIRVGTEAFF
TRBJ2-7	TRBV6-5	.	TGTGCCAGCAGGGGCGCAGGGGCATCCTACGAGCAGTACTTC	CASRGAGASYEQYF
TRBJ2-6	TRBV25-1	.	TGTGCCAGCAGGGGTAGCGGGGCCAACGTCCTGACTTTC	CASRGSGANVLTF
TRBJ2-7	TRBV5-1	TRBD2	TGCGCCAGCAGCACGGTTGCGGGAGGCCTCTCCTACGAGCAGTACTTC	CASSTVAGGLSYEQYF
TRBJ2-4	TRBV5-6	TRBD1	TGTGCCAGCACCCTTTCGGGACAGGGTCTCGGAAACATTCAGTACTTC	CASTLSGQGLGNIQYF
TRBJ1-2	TRBV18	TRBD1	TGTGCCAGCTCACCCGGGACAGGGGACTCTTATGGCTACACCTTC	CASSPGTGDSYGYTF
TRBJ2-5	TRBV5-8	.	TGTGCCAGCAGCTTCGGGAGACCGGGAACCCAGTACTTC	CASSFGRPGTQYF
TRBJ1-6	TRBV4-3	.	TGCGCCAGCAGCCAAGACCGGACAGACGGCTCACCCCTCCACTTT	CASSQDRTDGSPLHF
TRBJ1-2	TRBV13	.	TGTGCCAGCAGCTCCCCCCGGCGGGACCTCTATGGCTACACCTTC	CASSSPRRDLYGYTF
TRBJ1-1	TRBV18	.	TGTGCCAGCTCACCAGTGGAGGGTTCGGGAACTGAAGCTTTCTTT	CASSPVEGSGTEAFF
TRBJ2-3	TRBV7-2	.	TGTGCCAGCAGCTCTAGGAGGGGATCTAGCACAGATACGCAGTATTTT	CASSSRRGSSTDTQYF
TRBJ2-5	TRBV19	.	TGTGCCAGTAGTATGGTACGGGAAGAGACCCAGTACTTC	CASSMVREETQYF
TRBJ1-1	TRBV7-9	TRBD1	TGTGCCAGCAGCTTAGAGAGGACAGGGGGCCCCGAAGCTTTCTTT	CASSLERTGGPEAFF
TRBJ2-7	TRBV7-2	TRBD2	TGTGCCAGCAGCCCCGGGAAGTCTAGCGGGGACCCCTACGAGCAGTACTTC	CASSPGKSSGDPYEQYF
TRBJ2-1	TRBV7-2	.	TGTGCCAGCAGCTTACAGTTCTATGAGCAGTTCTTC	CASSLQFYEQFF
TRBJ2-5	TRBV7-2	TRBD1	TGTGCCAGCAGCAAGGGACAGGGGGAGACCCAGTACTTC	CASSKGQGETQYF
TRBJ2-1	TRBV20-1	TRBD1	TGCAGTGCTAGAGCACAGGGGCCCTGGTTCTTC	CSARAQGPWFF
TRBJ2-2	TRBV6-5	.	TGTGCCAGCAGTAGACACGAATCGAACACCGGGGAGCTGTTTTTT	CASSRHESNTGELFF
TRBJ2-1	TRBV5-1	TRBD1	TGCGCCAGCAGCTTGGAGGGACAGGGGTACAATGAGCAGTTCTTC	CASSLEGQGYNEQFF
TRBJ1-2	TRBV6-1	.	TGTGCCAGCAGGTGGCAGGGCTATGGCTACACCTTC	CASRWQGYGYTF
TRBJ1-1	TRBV6-6	.	TGTGCCAGCAGTTACCAACAGGCGAACACTGAAGCTTTCTTT	CASSYQQANTEAFF
TRBJ2-5	TRBV5-6	TRBD2	TGTGCCAGCAGCTTGCCCCTAGCGGGGGAAGAGACCCAGTACTTC	CASSLPLAGEETQYF
TRBJ2-1	TRBV23-1	.	TGCGCCAGCAGTCAGGCAGGGTTTTCCAATGAGCAGTTCTTC	CASSQAGFSNEQFF
TRBJ2-1	TRBV11-3	TRBD2	TGTGCCAGCAGCTTGGGGGGACTAGCGGGTTCTTTCTACAATGAGCAGTTCTTC	CASSLGGLAGSFYNEQFF
TRBJ2-7	TRBV15	TRBD2	TGTGCCACCAGCAGAGATCGGGCTAGCGGGAAGTCCTACGAGCAGTACTTC	CATSRDRASGKSYEQYF
TRBJ2-1	TRBV2	.	TGTGCCAGTTCGGGGAGTCCTAAGTACAATGAGCAGTTCTTC	CASSGSPKYNEQFF
TRBJ1-2	TRBV30	.	TGTGCCTGGAACCCGGGGGACTTAAGAGGCTACACCTTC	CAWNPGDLRGYTF
TRBJ2-7	TRBV2	.	TGTGCCAGCAGTCGTGGGACAAGGTACGAGCAGTACTTC	CASSRGTRYEQYF
TRBJ1-1	TRBV18	.	TGTGCCAGCTCACCATCCCTCGGACAGATGAACACTGAAGCTTTCTTT	CASSPSLGQMNTEAFF
TRBJ1-1	TRBV7-9	.	TGTGCCAGCAGCTTTGGTCAGGGGTTCGGCACTGAAGCTTTCTTT	CASSFGQGFGTEAFF
TRBJ1-5	TRBV7-9	TRBD1	TGTGCCAGCAGCCGGACAGGACATAGCAATCAGCCCCAGCATTTT	CASSRTGHSNQPQHF
TRBJ2-7	TRBV5-6	.	TGTGCCAGCAGCTTTGACAGGTTATCCTACGAGCAGTACTTC	CASSFDRLSYEQYF
TRBJ2-1	TRBV6-5	.	TGTGCCAGCAGTCCACGATTTGCGGGCAATGAGCAGTTCTTC	CASSPRFAGNEQFF
TRBJ1-1	TRBV18	TRBD1	TGTGCCAGCTCACCCCGGGACAGTGAAGCTTTCTTT	CASSPRDSEAFF
TRBJ2-1	TRBV11-2	.	TGTGCCAGCAGCGGAAGAAAGGGGAATTGGGAGCAGTTCTTC	CASSGRKGNWEQFF
TRBJ2-1	TRBV2	.	TGTGCCAGCAGTGACTTTTCGAGCTCCTACAATGAGCAGTTCTTC	CASSDFSSSYNEQFF
TRBJ2-5	TRBV5-4	.	TGTGCCAGCAGCTTGGTAGCGTACCAAGAGACCCAGTACTTC	CASSLVAYQETQYF
TRBJ1-2	TRBV9	.	TGTGCCAGCACCCAACGGGGGTCTAACTATGGCTACACCTTC	CASTQRGSNYGYTF
TRBJ1-5	TRBV11-3	.	TGTGCCAGCAGCTTAGATGGGCCGCCATGGCAGCCCCAGCATTTT	CASSLDGPPWQPQHF
TRBJ1-1	TRBV27	.	TGTGCCAGCAGTTCCCTCAGGGCCCCCCAGAACACTGAAGCTTTCTTT	CASSSLRAPQNTEAFF
TRBJ1-4	TRBV6-1	.	TGTGCCGAAGGGGAGGACGATGACTATGAAAAACTGTTTTTT	CAEGEDDDYEKLFF
TRBJ1-1	TRBV6-1	.	TGTGCCAGCAGTTCCCGGGTCCTAGGAACTGAAGCTTTCTTT	CASSSRVLGTEAFF
TRBJ1-2	TRBV6-5	.	TGTGCCAGCAGCGTCGAGGGGGTTGGGAGCTACACCTTC	CASSVEGVGSYTF
TRBJ2-3	TRBV7-9	TRBD2	TGTGCCAGCAGCCGCGGGACTAGCGGGTCGGTTGGTACGCAGTATTTT	CASSRGTSGSVGTQYF
TRBJ1-2	TRBV20-1	.	TGCAGTGCTGGGCCCGTCTATGGCTACACCTTC	CSAGPVYGYTF
TRBJ1-5	TRBV7-2	TRBD1	TGTGCCAGCAGCCCGTCGGACAGGGGAGGGCAGCCCCAGCATTTT	CASSPSDRGGQPQHF
TRBJ2-5	TRBV7-2	TRBD2	TGTGCCAGCAGCTTAGGGGCTAGCGGGAGGTCCCCGGTGGAGACCCAGTACTTC	CASSLGASGRSPVETQYF
TRBJ1-3	TRBV19	.	TGTGCCAGTAGTACCGGGAGATTACTTGGAAACACCATATATTTT	CASSTGRLLGNTIYF
TRBJ1-2	TRBV7-2	.	TGTGCCAGCAGCTTAACCCTAATGGACTATGGCTACACCTTC	CASSLTLMDYGYTF